The clone carrying this T cell receptor beta chain was seen a handful of times. Its antigen remains unidentified. This entry is derived from a study of vaccination effects on CD4 cells after COVID-19. Study-wide findings and caveats: Marked clonal contraction of both clone types appeared late after vaccination.

Peptide-pool stimulation followed by sequencing identified expanded antigen-specific CD4+ clonotypes in the ViraFEST assay. Cultured cells yielded isolated CD4+ T cells after less than 11 days. A half-medium replacement with IL-2 medium was carried out on days 3 and 7. Clones were sequenced by immunoSEQ multiplex PCR, and TCRdb holds only the in-frame ones, with some missing. The table shows 50,000 to 65,000 clones, with roughly 76% occurring only once. The TCR originated in a human donor who received a COVID-19 vaccine. Sequenced here: CD4+ T cells from PBMCs cultured with HCoV-229E spike peptides, sampled before COVID-19 vaccination.

CDR3 coding DNA: TGTGCCGGCTTTTTGGGGGTGGCCGGGGAGCTGTTTTTT. This gives the protein CAGFLGVAGELFF. This chain uses TRBV2 with TRBJ2-2; D is perhaps TRBD1 or TRBD2 (5 bases each). V gave up 11 bases and J gave up 6 bases, with 16 bases separating them. CDR1 and CDR2 (germline): SNHLY, FYNNEI. This CDR3 region has 13 residues.